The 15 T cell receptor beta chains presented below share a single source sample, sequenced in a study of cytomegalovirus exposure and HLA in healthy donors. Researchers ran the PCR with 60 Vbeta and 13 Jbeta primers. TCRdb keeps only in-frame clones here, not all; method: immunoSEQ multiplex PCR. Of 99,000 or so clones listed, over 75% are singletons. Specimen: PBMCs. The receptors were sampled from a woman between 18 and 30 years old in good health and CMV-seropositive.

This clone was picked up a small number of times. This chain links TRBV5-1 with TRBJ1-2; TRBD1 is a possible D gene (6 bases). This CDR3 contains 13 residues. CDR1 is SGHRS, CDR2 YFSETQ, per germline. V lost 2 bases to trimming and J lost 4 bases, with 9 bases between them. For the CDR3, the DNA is TGCGCCAGCAGCTTAGGGGGGGGCTATGGCTACACCTTC. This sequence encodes CASSLGGGYGYTF.

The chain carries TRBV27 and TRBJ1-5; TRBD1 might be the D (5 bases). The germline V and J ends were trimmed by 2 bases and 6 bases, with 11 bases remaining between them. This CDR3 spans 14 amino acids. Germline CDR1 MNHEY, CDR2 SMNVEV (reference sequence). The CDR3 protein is CASSLGGAGQPQHF. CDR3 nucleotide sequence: TGTGCCAGCAGTTTAGGCGGGGCTGGTCAGCCCCAGCATTTT.

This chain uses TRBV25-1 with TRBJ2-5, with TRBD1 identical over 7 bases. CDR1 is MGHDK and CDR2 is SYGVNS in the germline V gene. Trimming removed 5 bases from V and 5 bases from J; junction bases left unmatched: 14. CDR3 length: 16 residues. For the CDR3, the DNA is TGTGCCAGCAGTTCTAGCCGGGACAGCCCATCGGAGACCCAGTACTTC. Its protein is CASSSSRDSPSETQYF.

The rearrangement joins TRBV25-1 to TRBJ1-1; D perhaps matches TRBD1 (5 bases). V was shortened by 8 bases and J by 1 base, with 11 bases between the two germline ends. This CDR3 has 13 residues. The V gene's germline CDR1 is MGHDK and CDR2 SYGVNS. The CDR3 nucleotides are TGTGCCAGCTCGGGACTTAGGAACACTGAAGCTTTCTTT. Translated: CASSGLRNTEAFF.

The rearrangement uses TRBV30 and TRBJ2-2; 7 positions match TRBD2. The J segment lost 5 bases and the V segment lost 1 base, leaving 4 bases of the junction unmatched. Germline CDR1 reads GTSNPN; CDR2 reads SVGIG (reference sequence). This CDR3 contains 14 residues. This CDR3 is CAWSGGSGTGELFF. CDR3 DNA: TGTGCCTGGAGTGGAGGTAGCGGGACCGGGGAGCTGTTTTTT.

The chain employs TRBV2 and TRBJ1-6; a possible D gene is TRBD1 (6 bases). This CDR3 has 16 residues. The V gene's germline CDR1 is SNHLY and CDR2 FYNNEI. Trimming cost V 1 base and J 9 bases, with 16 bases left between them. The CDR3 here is CASSEGPTGSASPLHF. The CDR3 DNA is TGTGCCAGCAGTGAAGGCCCGACAGGCTCGGCTTCACCCCTCCACTTT.

The DNA of the CDR3 is TGTGCCAGCAGAATCTCCGGGATAGCCTACGAGCAGTACTTC. Protein: CASRISGIAYEQYF. The chain carries TRBV5-6 and TRBJ2-5; maybe TRBD2 (5 bases). The last part of the DNA fits TRBJ2-7 better; the J call may be wrong. In germline, CDR1 is SGHDT, CDR2 YYEEEE. The CDR3 is 14 amino acids.

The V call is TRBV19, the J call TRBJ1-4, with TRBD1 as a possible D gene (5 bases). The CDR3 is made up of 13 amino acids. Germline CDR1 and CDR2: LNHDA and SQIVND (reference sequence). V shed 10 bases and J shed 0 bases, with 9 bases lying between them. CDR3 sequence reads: CATKTATNEKLFF. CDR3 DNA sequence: TGTGCCACGAAGACAGCAACTAATGAAAAACTGTTTTTT.

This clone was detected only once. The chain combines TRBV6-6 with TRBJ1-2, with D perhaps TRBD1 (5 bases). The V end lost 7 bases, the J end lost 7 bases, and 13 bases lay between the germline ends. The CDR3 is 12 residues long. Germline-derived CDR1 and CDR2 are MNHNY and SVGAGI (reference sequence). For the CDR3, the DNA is TGTGCCAGCAAATCAGGGTCGGGTGGCTACACCTTC. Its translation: CASKSGSGGYTF.

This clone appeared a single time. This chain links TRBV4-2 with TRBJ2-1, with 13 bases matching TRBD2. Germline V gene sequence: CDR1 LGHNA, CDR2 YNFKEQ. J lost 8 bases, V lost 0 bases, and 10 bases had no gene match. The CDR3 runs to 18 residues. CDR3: CASSQDLLAGGPTDEQFF. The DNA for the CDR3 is TGTGCCAGCAGCCAAGATCTACTAGCGGGAGGGCCGACGGATGAGCAGTTCTTC.

The chain's CDR3 is CAISEIGRGDYEQYF. CDR3 nucleotide sequence: TGTGCCATCAGTGAAATAGGGCGGGGGGACTACGAGCAGTACTTC. The chain uses TRBV10-3 and TRBJ2-7; 8 bases line up with TRBD2. Germline lookup yields CDR1 ENHRY and CDR2 SYGVKD. There are 15 residues in the CDR3. With V trimmed by 3 bases and J by 3 bases, 7 bases remained unmatched.

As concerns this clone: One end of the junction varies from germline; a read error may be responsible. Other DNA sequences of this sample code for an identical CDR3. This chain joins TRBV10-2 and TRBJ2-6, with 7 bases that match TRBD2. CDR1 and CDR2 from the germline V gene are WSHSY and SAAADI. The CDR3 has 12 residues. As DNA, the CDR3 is TGCGCCAGTGGGGCGGGAGCCAACGTCCTGACCTTC. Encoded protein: CASGAGANVLTF.

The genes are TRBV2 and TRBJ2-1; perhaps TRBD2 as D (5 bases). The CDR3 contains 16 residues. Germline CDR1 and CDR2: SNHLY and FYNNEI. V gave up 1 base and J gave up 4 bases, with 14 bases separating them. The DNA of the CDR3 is TGTGCCAGCAGTGAAGGTTCGGACTGGACGTACAATGAGCAGTTCTTC. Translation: CASSEGSDWTYNEQFF.

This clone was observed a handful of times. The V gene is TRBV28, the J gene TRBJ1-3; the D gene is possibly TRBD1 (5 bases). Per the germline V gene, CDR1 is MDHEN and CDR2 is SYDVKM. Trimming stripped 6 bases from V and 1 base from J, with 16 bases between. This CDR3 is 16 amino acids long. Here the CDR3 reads CASRGFRVLSGNTIYF. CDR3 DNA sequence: TGTGCCAGCAGGGGGTTCAGGGTGCTATCTGGAAACACCATATATTTT. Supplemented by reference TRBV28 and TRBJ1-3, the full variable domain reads DVKVTQSSRYLVKRTGEKVFLECVQDMDHENMFWYRQDPGLGLRLIYFSYDVKMKEKGDIPEGYSVSREKKERFSLILESASTNQTSMYLCASRGFRVLSGNTIYFGEGSWLTVV.

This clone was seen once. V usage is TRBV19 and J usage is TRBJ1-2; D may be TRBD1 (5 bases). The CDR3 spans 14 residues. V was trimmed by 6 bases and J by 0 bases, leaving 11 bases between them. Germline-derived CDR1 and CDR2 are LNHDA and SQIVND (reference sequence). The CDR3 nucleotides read TGTGCCAGTAGACGTCAGGGTACTAACTATGGCTACACCTTC. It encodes CASRRQGTNYGYTF.